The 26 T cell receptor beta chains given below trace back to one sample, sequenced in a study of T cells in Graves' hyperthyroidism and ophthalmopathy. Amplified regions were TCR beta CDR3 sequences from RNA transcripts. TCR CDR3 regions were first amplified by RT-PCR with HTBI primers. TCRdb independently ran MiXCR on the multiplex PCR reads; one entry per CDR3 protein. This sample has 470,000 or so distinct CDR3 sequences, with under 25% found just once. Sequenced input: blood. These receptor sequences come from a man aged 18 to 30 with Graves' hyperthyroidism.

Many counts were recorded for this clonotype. The CDR3 protein is CASSSSGTGGRETQYF. The CDR3 DNA reads as TGTGCCAGCAGCTCCTCCGGGACAGGGGGCCGGGAGACCCAGTACTTC. The chain joins TRBV7-8 to TRBJ2-5, with TRBD1 identical over 12 bases. The CDR3 spans 16 residues. V was clipped by 4 bases and J by 5 bases; unmatched bases: 8. Germline V gene data show CDR1 as SGHVS and CDR2 as FQNEAQ.

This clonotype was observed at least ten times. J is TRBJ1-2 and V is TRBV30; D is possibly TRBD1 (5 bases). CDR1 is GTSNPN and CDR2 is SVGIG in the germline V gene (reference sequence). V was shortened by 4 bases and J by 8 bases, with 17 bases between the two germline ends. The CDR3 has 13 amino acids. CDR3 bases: TGTGCCTGGAAGGTGGGGCAGGCCGCCGGCTACACCTTC. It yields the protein CAWKVGQAAGYTF.

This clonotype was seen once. In nucleotides, the CDR3 is TGTGCCAGCAGTTTTAGTGGCAGAAGCACTGAAGCTTTCTTT. Translating it yields CASSFSGRSTEAFF. The chain uses TRBV28 and TRBJ1-1, with no clear D. V was trimmed by 3 bases and J by 4 bases, leaving 12 bases between them. CDR1 is MDHEN and CDR2 is SYDVKM in the germline V gene. The CDR3 has 14 amino acids. Full variable domain (missing parts from reference TRBV28 and TRBJ1-1): DVKVTQSSRYLVKRTGEKVFLECVQDMDHENMFWYRQDPGLGLRLIYFSYDVKMKEKGDIPEGYSVSREKKERFSLILESASTNQTSMYLCASSFSGRSTEAFFGQGTRLTVV.

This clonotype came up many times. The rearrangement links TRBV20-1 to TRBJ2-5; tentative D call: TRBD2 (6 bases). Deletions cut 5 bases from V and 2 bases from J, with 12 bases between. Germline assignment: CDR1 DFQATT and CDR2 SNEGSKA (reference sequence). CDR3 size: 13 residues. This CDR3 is CSAPPAGQETQYF. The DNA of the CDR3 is TGCAGTGCTCCTCCTGCGGGGCAAGAGACCCAGTACTTC.

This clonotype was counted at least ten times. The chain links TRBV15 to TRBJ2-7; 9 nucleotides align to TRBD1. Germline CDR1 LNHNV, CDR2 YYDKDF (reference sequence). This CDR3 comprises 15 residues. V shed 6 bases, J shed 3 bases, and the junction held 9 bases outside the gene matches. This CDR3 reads CATSGGQGLLYEQYF. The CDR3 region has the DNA TGTGCCACCAGTGGGGGACAGGGTCTCCTCTACGAGCAGTACTTC.

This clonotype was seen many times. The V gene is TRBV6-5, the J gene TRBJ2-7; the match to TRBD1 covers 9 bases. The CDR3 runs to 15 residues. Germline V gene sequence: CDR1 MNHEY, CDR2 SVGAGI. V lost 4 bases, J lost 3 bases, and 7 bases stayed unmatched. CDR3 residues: CASSSLTGGDYEQYF. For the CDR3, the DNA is TGTGCCAGCAGTTCCTTGACAGGGGGAGACTACGAGCAGTACTTC.

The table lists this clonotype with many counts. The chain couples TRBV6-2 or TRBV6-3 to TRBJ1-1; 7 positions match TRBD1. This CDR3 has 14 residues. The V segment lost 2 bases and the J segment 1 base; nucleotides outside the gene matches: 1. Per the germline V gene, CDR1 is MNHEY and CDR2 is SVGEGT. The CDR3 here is CASSYGTANTEAFF. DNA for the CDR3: TGTGCCAGCAGTTACGGGACAGCGAACACTGAAGCTTTCTTT.

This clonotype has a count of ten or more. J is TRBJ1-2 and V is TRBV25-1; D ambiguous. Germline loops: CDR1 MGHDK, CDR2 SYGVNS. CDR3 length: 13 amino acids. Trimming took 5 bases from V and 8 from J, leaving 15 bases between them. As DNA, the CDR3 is TGTGCCAGCAGTCAAGGGCCTGATCGGGGCTACACCTTC. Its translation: CASSQGPDRGYTF.

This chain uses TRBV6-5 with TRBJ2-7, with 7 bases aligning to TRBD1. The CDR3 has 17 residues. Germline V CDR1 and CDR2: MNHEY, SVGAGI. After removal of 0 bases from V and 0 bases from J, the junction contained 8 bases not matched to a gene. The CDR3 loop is CASSYSTGFQGSYEQYF. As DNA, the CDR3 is TGTGCCAGCAGTTACTCGACAGGGTTTCAGGGCTCCTACGAGCAGTACTTC.

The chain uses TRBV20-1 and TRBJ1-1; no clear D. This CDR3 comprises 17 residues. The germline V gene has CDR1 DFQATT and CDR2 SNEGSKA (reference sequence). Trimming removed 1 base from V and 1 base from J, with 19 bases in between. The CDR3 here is CSARGAPGRSSNTEAFF. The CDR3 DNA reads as TGCAGTGCTAGAGGCGCCCCGGGAAGATCATCGAACACTGAAGCTTTCTTT.

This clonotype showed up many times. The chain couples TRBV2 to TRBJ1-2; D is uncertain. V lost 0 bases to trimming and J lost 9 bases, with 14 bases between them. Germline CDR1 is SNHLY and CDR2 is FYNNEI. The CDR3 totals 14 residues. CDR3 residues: CASSEALQRVSYTF. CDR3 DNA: TGTGCCAGCAGTGAAGCGCTTCAGAGGGTTAGCTACACCTTC.

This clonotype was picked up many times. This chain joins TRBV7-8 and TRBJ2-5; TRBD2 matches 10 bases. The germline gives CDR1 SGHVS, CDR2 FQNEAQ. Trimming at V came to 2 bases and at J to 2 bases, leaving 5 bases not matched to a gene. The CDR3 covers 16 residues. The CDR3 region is CASSLLAGGYQETQYF. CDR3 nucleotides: TGTGCCAGCAGCTTATTAGCGGGGGGTTATCAAGAGACCCAGTACTTC.

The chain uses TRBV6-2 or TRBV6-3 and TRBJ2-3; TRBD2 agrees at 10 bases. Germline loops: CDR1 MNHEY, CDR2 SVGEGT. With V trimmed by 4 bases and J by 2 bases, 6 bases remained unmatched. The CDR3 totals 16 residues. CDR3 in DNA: TGTGCCAGCAGTTCCCGTACTAGCGGGGTCACAGATACGCAGTATTTT. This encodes CASSSRTSGVTDTQYF.

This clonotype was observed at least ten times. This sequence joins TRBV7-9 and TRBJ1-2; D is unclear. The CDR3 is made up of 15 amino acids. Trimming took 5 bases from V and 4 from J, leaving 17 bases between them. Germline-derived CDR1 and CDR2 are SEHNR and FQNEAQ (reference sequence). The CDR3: CASSPLEVPFYGYTF. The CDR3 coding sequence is TGTGCCAGCAGCCCCTTAGAGGTACCGTTCTATGGCTACACCTTC.

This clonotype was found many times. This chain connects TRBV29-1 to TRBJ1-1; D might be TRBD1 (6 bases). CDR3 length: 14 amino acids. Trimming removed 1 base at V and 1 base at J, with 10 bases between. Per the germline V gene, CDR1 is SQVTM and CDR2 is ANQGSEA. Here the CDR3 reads CSVEGGQQNTEAFF. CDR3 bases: TGCAGCGTTGAAGGCGGACAGCAGAACACTGAAGCTTTCTTT.

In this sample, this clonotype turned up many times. The CDR3 is CASSVAGLSNQPQHF. The CDR3 region has the DNA TGTGCCAGCAGTGTGGCAGGTCTTAGCAATCAGCCCCAGCATTTT. The chain links TRBV6-1 to TRBJ1-5; D is unclear. The CDR3 totals 15 residues. Trimming removed 4 bases from V and 0 bases from J, with 10 bases in between. From germline, CDR1 is MNHNS and CDR2 SASEGT.

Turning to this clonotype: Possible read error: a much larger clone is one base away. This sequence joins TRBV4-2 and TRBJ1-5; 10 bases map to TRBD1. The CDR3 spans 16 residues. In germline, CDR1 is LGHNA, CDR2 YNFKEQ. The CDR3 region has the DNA TGTGCCAGCTGCCAAGCGGGACAGGGGAGCAATCAGCCCCAGCATTTT. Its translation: CASCQAGQGSNQPQHF.

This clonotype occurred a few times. CDR3 nucleotides: TGTGCCTGGAGTGTCTCTGGGGCCAACGTCCTGACTTTC. It translates to CAWSVSGANVLTF. The V and J genes are TRBV30 and TRBJ2-6; the D is unclear. This CDR3 spans 13 amino acids. Germline loops: CDR1 GTSNPN, CDR2 SVGIG (reference sequence). V lost 0 bases and J 0 bases, leaving 0 bases between the germline ends.

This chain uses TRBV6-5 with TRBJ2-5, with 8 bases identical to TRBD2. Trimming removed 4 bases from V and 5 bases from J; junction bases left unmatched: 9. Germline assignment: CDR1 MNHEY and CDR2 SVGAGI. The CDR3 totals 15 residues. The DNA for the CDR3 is TGTGCCAGCAGTTCGACAATACTAGCGGTGGAGACCCAGTACTTC. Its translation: CASSSTILAVETQYF.

The CDR3: CASSLERGRSYGYTF. In DNA form, the CDR3 reads TGTGCCAGCAGCTTGGAGCGGGGACGGTCCTATGGCTACACCTTC. This chain uses TRBV5-4 with TRBJ1-2, with D maybe TRBD1 (5 bases). Per the germline V gene, CDR1 is SGHNT and CDR2 is YYREEE (reference sequence). V was trimmed by 0 bases and J by 4 bases, leaving 13 bases between them. The CDR3 is made up of 15 amino acids.

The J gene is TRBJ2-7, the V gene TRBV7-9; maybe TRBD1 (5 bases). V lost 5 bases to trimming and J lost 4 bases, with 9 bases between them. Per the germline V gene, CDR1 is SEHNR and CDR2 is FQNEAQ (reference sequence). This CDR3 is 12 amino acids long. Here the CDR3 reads CASSLQEYEQYF. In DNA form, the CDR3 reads TGTGCCAGCAGCCTACAGGAATACGAGCAGTACTTC.

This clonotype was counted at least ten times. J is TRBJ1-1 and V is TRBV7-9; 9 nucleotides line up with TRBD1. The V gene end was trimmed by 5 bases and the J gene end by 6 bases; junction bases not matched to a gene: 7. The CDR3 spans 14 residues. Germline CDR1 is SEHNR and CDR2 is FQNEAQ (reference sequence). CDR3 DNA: TGTGCCAGCAGCGGTTACACAGGGGGCCCTGAAGCTTTCTTT. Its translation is CASSGYTGGPEAFF.

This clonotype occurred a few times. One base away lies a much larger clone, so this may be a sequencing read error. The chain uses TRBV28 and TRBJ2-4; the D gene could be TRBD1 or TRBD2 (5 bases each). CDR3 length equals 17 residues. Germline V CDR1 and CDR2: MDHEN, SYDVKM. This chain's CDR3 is CASYTARAEETKNIKYF. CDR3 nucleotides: TGTGCCAGCTACACGGCCAGGGCGGAGGAGACCAAAAACATTAAGTACTTC.

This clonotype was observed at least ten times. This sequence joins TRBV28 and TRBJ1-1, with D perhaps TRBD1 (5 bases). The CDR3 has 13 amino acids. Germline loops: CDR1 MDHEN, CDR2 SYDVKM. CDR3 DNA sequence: TGTGTCTCTCGGCGGGGGAGTAGGACTGAAGCTTTCTTT. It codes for CVSRRGSRTEAFF. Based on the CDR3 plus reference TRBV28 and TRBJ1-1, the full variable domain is DVKVTQSSRYLVKRTGEKVFLECVQDMDHENMFWYRQDPGLGLRLIYFSYDVKMKEKGDIPEGYSVSREKKERFSLILESASTNQTSMYLCVSRRGSRTEAFFGQGTRLTVV.

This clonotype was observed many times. The CDR3 sequence is CASSLYSNANTGELFF. CDR3 sequence (DNA): TGTGCCAGCAGCCTCTACAGTAACGCGAACACCGGGGAGCTGTTTTTT. The rearrangement uses TRBV11-2 and TRBJ2-2; D not certain. The CDR3 runs 16 residues. V was cut by 5 bases and J by 0 bases, with 13 bases left in between. Looked up from germline, CDR1 is SGHAT and CDR2 is FQNNGV.

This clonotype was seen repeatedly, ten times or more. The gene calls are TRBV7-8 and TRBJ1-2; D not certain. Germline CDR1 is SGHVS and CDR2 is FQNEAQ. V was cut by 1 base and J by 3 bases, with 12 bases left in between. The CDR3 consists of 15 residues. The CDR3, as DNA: TGTGCCAGCAGCTTAGGGATAGGGCTGGACTATGGCTACACCTTC. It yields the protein CASSLGIGLDYGYTF.